These T cell receptor beta chains were read from a single sample in a study of T cell repertoires in cytomegalovirus infection. TCRdb reprocessed the reads with MiXCR, giving one entry per CDR3 protein. The sample lists about 920,000 distinct CDR3 sequences; about a third were seen once. No antigen has been identified for these receptors. The material was cultured CD8+ T cells from PBMCs, obtained from culture after CMV antigen stimulation. All receptors come from a human donor in good health (CMV status not recorded). Some clones in this sample may be carry-over from other donors' samples. The CDR3 runs from the conserved cysteine through the conserved F or W. A D gene is named only where the DNA matches it firmly. Clone size is not always given. Where it is, it says once, few, many or a class for expanded clones.

size: .; J: TRBJ2-7; V: TRBV5-4; D: .; CDR3: CASSRVDSLYEQYF; DNA: TGTGCCAGCAGCCGGGTTGACAGTCTCTACGAGCAGTACTTC
size: .; J: TRBJ2-1; V: TRBV7-2; D: TRBD1; CDR3: CASSSNTGGANNEQFF; DNA: TGTGCCAGCAGTTCAAATACAGGGGGCGCGAACAATGAGCAGTTCTTC
size: .; J: TRBJ2-7; V: TRBV7-4; D: .; CDR3: CASSPKGQGRSYEQYF; DNA: TGTGCCAGCAGCCCCAAAGGGCAGGGGAGGTCCTACGAGCAGTACTTC
size: .; J: TRBJ1-4; V: TRBV27; D: TRBD1; CDR3: CATDRGTANEKLFF; DNA: TGTGCCACTGACCGGGGGACAGCTAATGAAAAACTGTTTTTT
size: .; J: TRBJ2-1; V: TRBV7-6; D: .; CDR3: CASTQMAPGQPYNEQFF; DNA: TGTGCCAGCACCCAGATGGCCCCGGGACAACCTTACAATGAGCAGTTCTTC
size: .; J: TRBJ2-1; V: TRBV12-3/TRBV12-4; D: TRBD2; CDR3: CANSPGLAVYNEQFF; DNA: TGTGCCAACAGTCCGGGACTAGCGGTATACAATGAGCAGTTCTTC
size: .; J: TRBJ2-3; V: TRBV6-1; D: .; CDR3: CATHPDRSLTLTDTQYF; DNA: TGTGCCACCCACCCAGACCGTTCCCTTACCCTCACAGATACGCAGTATTTT
size: .; J: TRBJ2-5; V: TRBV9; D: .; CDR3: CASSVDVGTQYF; DNA: TGTGCCAGCAGCGTAGATGTCGGGACCCAGTACTTC
size: few; J: TRBJ2-5; V: TRBV11-1; D: .; CDR3: CASSLAGLQETQYF; DNA: TGTGCCAGCAGCTTAGCGGGCCTCCAAGAGACCCAGTACTTC
size: .; J: TRBJ2-1; V: TRBV4-1; D: .; CDR3: CASSQGSAVTEQFF; DNA: TGCGCCAGCAGCCAAGGATCAGCGGTGACTGAGCAGTTCTTC
size: few; J: TRBJ1-6; V: TRBV19; D: .; CDR3: CASSQQVEIYNSPLHF; DNA: TGTGCCAGTAGTCAACAGGTGGAGATCTATAATTCACCCCTCCACTTT
size: few; J: TRBJ2-3; V: TRBV4-1; D: TRBD2; CDR3: CASSQDGIAGAFTDTQYF; DNA: TGCGCCAGCAGCCAAGATGGAATAGCGGGGGCCTTCACAGATACGCAGTATTTT
size: .; J: TRBJ1-1; V: TRBV6-2/TRBV6-3; D: TRBD1; CDR3: CASSVEGGRLKNTEAFF; DNA: TGTGCCAGCAGTGTCGAAGGGGGCCGCCTGAAGAACACTGAAGCTTTCTTT
size: many; J: TRBJ2-6; V: TRBV12-5; D: .; CDR3: CASASPGANVLTF; DNA: TGTGCTAGTGCTAGCCCTGGGGCCAACGTCCTGACTTTC
size: few; J: TRBJ1-1; V: TRBV7-6; D: .; CDR3: CASSVRRGLNTEAFF; DNA: TGTGCCAGCAGCGTAAGACGGGGGTTGAACACTGAAGCTTTCTTT
size: .; J: TRBJ1-1; V: TRBV4-1; D: .; CDR3: CASSQGGRGEAFF; DNA: TGCGCCAGCAGCCAAGGAGGACGGGGGGAAGCTTTCTTT
size: many; J: TRBJ2-1; V: TRBV7-8; D: TRBD1; CDR3: CASSLDRGGYNEQFF; DNA: TGTGCCAGCAGCTTGGACAGGGGCGGGTACAATGAGCAGTTCTTC
size: .; J: TRBJ2-3; V: TRBV5-1; D: .; CDR3: CASSPSFPTDTQYF; DNA: TGCGCCAGCAGCCCCTCTTTCCCCACAGATACGCAGTATTTT
size: few; J: TRBJ1-2; V: TRBV7-9; D: .; CDR3: CASSRPEKGDYGYTF; DNA: TGTGCCAGCAGCCGCCCGGAGAAGGGCGACTATGGCTACACCTTC
size: few; J: TRBJ1-5; V: TRBV9; D: .; CDR3: CASSSEDILGNQPQHF; DNA: TGTGCCAGCAGCTCTGAGGACATCCTAGGCAATCAGCCCCAGCATTTT
size: few; J: TRBJ2-3; V: TRBV14; D: TRBD1; CDR3: CASSQVGDRPTDTQYF; DNA: TGTGCCAGCAGCCAAGTAGGGGACAGGCCAACAGATACGCAGTATTTT
size: .; J: TRBJ1-2; V: TRBV14; D: TRBD1; CDR3: CASSLRGQVRYGYTF; DNA: TGTGCCAGCAGCCTTAGAGGACAGGTCCGATATGGCTACACCTTC
size: .; J: TRBJ1-2; V: TRBV29-1; D: .; CDR3: CSVPLGTYGYTF; DNA: TGCAGCGTGCCTCTTGGGACCTATGGCTACACCTTC
size: .; J: TRBJ2-1; V: TRBV4-3; D: .; CDR3: CASSQVSGWNEQFF; DNA: TGCGCCAGCAGCCAAGTATCCGGGTGGAATGAGCAGTTCTTC
size: .; J: TRBJ1-1; V: TRBV5-6; D: .; CDR3: CASSVWVDRSTEAFF; DNA: TGTGCCAGCAGCGTCTGGGTTGATAGAAGCACTGAAGCTTTCTTT
size: few; J: TRBJ1-5; V: TRBV27; D: .; CDR3: CASSLGLGADQPQHF; DNA: TGTGCCAGCAGTTTAGGTTTGGGGGCCGATCAGCCCCAGCATTTT
size: few; J: TRBJ2-1; V: TRBV7-2; D: TRBD2; CDR3: CASDGTSGGAFNEQFF; DNA: TGTGCCAGCGACGGGACTAGCGGGGGGGCATTCAATGAGCAGTTCTTC
size: .; J: TRBJ2-3; V: TRBV4-2; D: .; CDR3: CASSQGGSDTQYF; DNA: TGTGCCAGCAGCCAAGGGGGTTCAGATACGCAGTATTTT
size: .; J: TRBJ1-2; V: TRBV27; D: .; CDR3: CASKLGGPWGGYTF; DNA: TGTGCCAGCAAACTCGGGGGACCCTGGGGAGGCTACACCTTC
size: many; J: TRBJ1-2; V: TRBV7-8; D: TRBD1; CDR3: CASSYGQGAGYGYTF; DNA: TGTGCCAGCAGCTATGGACAGGGGGCAGGGTATGGCTACACCTTC
size: few; J: TRBJ1-6; V: TRBV19; D: .; CDR3: CASRWGRSPLHF; DNA: TGTGCCAGTAGGTGGGGAAGATCACCCCTCCACTTT
size: .; J: TRBJ1-1; V: TRBV19; D: .; CDR3: CASSIDRRSNTEAFF; DNA: TGTGCCAGTAGTATAGATCGACGGTCGAACACTGAAGCTTTCTTT
size: .; J: TRBJ1-1; V: TRBV6-2/TRBV6-3; D: .; CDR3: CASSYTGPNTEAFF; DNA: TGTGCCAGCAGTTACACAGGGCCAAACACTGAAGCTTTCTTT
size: few; J: TRBJ2-5; V: TRBV7-9; D: TRBD2; CDR3: CASRPGTSKETQYF; DNA: TGTGCCAGCAGACCCGGGACTAGCAAAGAGACCCAGTACTTC
size: few; J: TRBJ2-3; V: TRBV15; D: .; CDR3: CATSRETSTDTQYF; DNA: TGTGCCACCAGCAGAGAGACTAGCACAGATACGCAGTATTTT
size: .; J: TRBJ1-5; V: TRBV7-2; D: TRBD1; CDR3: CASSPQGQASDF; DNA: TGTGCCAGCAGCCCTCAGGGACAGGCCTCCGATTTT
size: .; J: TRBJ1-5; V: TRBV24-1; D: .; CDR3: CATSDFGGQPQHF; DNA: TGTGCCACCAGTGATTTTGGGGGGCAGCCCCAGCATTTT
size: many; J: TRBJ2-7; V: TRBV7-2; D: TRBD1; CDR3: CASSLYLQGAREQYF; DNA: TGTGCCAGCAGCCTCTATCTACAGGGGGCGAGAGAGCAGTACTTC
size: .; J: TRBJ2-2; V: TRBV19; D: .; CDR3: CASSIWGQTTGELFF; DNA: TGTGCCAGTAGTATCTGGGGACAAACCACCGGGGAGCTGTTTTTT